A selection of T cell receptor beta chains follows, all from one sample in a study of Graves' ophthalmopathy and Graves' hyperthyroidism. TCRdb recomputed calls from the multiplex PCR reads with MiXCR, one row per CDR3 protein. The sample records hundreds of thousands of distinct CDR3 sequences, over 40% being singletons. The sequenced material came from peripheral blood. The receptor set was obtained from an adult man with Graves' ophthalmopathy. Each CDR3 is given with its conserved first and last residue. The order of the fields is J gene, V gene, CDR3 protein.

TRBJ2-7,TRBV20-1,CSALQPSYEQYF
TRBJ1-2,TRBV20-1,CSARRGQDGYTF
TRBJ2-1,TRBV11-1,CASSPLQGGGLNEQFF
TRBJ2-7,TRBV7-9,CASSRQSYEQYF
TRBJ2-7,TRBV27,CANRVSSYEQYF
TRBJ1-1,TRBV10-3,CAIGDSEAFF
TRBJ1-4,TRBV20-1,CSARDLLSGDNEKLFF
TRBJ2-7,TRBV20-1,CSARRTSSYEQYF
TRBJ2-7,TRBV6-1,CASSSTRGASTEQYF
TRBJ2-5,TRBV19,CASGTWAEETQYF
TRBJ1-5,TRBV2,CASSEDRGSNQPQHF
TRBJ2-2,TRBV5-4,CASSTGQGEGGELFF
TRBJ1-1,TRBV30,CAWRTGDPAFF
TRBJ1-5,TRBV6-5,CATSGGQGAYEHF
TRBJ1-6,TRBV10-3,CAMRDASYNSPLHF
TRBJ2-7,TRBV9,CASSAGAGAYEQYF
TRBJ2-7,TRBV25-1,CASSDRGYEQYF
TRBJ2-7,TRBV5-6,CASSGTAPIEQYF
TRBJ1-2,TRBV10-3,CAISESYGYTF
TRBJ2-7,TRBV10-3,CAISPARQGQGGYEQYF
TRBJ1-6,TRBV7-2,CASSLRQEASPLHF
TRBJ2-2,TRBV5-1,CASSPGQGYGELFF
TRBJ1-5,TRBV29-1,CSVETQGNQPQHF
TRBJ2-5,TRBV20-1,CSAREGSSKGTQYF
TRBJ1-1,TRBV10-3,CAITLAGNTEAFF
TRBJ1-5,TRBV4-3,CASSQTEGNQPQHF
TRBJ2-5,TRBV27,CASSLARQETQYF
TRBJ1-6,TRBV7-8,CASSFSAGPRHSPLHF
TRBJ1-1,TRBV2,CASSENRQGITEAFF
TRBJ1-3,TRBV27,CASAPGQPGNTIYF
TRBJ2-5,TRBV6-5,CASKRTGGQETQYF
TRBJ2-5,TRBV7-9,CASSPGLAGGPLQETQYF
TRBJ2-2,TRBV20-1,CSAQTPGLAGRKDTGELFF
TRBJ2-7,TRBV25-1,CASSAHQTGHYEQYF
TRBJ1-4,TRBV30,CAWSSQDEKLFF
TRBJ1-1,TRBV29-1,CSVFWGETEAFF